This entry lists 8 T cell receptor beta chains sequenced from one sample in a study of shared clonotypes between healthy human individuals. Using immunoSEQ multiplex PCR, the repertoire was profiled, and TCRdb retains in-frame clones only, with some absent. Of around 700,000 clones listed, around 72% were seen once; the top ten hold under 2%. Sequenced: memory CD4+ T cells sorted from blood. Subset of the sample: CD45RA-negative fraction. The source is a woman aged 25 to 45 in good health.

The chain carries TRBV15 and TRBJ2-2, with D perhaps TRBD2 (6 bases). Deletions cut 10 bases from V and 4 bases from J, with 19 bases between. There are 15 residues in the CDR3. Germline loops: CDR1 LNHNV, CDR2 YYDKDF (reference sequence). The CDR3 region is CAKLGRAGSTGELFF. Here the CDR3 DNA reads TGTGCCAAATTGGGCAGGGCGGGGAGCACCGGGGAGCTGTTTTTT.

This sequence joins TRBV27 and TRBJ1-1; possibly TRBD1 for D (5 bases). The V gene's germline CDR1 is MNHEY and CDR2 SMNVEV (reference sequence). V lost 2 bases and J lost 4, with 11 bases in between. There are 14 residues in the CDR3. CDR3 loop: CASSLQGQSTEAFF. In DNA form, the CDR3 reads TGTGCCAGCAGTTTACAGGGTCAGAGCACTGAAGCTTTCTTT.

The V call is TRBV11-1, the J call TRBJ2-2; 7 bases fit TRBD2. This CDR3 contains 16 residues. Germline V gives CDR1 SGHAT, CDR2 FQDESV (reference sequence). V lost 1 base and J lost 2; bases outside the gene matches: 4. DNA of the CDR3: TGTGCCAGCAGCTTAGAACAAGCGGGAAACACCGGGGAGCTGTTTTTT. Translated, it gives CASSLEQAGNTGELFF.

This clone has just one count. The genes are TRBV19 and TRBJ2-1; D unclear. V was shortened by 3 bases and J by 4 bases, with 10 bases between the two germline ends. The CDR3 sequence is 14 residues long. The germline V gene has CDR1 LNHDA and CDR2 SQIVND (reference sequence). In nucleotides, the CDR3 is TGTGCCAGTAGTATCGCGGCAAGATACAATGAGCAGTTCTTC. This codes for CASSIAARYNEQFF.

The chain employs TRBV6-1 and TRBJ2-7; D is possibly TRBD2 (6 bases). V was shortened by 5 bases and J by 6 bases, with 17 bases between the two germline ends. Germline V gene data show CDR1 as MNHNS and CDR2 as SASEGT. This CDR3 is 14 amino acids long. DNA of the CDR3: TGTGCCAGCAGTCTAGACAGTAGCGGTGCCGAGCAGTACTTC. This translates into CASSLDSSGAEQYF.

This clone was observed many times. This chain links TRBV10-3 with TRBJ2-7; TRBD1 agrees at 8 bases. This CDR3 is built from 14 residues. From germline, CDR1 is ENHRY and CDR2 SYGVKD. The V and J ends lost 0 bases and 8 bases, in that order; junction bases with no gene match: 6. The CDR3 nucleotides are TGTGCCATCAGTGAGTCTTTGGACAGGGTCCAGCAGTACTTC. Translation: CAISESLDRVQQYF.

The CDR3 coding sequence is TGTGCCAGCAGCCCCCAAGGCCTAGCAGCCAGAGGGGAGCTGTTTTTT. Residues: CASSPQGLAARGELFF. The chain links TRBV7-3 to TRBJ2-2; possible D gene TRBD2, 5 bases. CDR1 is SGHTA and CDR2 is FQGTGA in the germline V gene. The CDR3 consists of 16 residues. Deletions cut 5 bases from V and 8 bases from J, with 21 bases between.

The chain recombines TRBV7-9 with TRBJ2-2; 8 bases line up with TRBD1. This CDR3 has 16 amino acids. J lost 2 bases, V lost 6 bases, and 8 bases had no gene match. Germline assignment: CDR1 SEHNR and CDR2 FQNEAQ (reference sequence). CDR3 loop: CASRSSGTGNTGELFF. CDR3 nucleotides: TGTGCCAGCAGATCTTCCGGGACAGGCAACACCGGGGAGCTGTTTTTT.